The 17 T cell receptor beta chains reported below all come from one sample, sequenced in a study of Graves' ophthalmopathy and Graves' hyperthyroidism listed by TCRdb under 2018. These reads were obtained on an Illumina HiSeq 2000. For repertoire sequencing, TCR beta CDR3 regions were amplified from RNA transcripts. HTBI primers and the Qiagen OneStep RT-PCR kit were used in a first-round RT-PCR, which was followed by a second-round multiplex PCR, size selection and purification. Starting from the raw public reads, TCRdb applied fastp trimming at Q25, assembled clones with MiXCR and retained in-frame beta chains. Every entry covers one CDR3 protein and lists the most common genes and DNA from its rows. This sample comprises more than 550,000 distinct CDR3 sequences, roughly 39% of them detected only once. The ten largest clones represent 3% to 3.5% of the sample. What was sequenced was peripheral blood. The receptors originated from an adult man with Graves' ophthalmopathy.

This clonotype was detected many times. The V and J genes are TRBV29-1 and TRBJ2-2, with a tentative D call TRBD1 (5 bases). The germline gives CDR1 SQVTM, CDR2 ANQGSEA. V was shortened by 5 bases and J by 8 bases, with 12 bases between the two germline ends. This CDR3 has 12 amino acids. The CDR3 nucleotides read TGCAGCGTTTCTCCGCGACAGGGGGAGCTGTTTTTT. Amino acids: CSVSPRQGELFF.

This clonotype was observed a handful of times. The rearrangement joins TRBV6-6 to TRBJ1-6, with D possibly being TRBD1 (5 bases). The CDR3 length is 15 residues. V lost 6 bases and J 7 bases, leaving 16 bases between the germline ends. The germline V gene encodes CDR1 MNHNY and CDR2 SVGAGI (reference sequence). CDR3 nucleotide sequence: TGTGCCAGCAGGCCTCAGGGTGGGCGGAATTCACCCCTCCACTTT. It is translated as CASRPQGGRNSPLHF.

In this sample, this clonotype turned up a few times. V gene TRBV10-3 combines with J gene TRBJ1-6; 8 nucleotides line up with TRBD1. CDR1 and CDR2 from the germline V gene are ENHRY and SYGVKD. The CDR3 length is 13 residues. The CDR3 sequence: CTSSPDRGSPLHF. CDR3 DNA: TGTACCAGCAGCCCCGACAGGGGTTCACCCCTCCACTTT.

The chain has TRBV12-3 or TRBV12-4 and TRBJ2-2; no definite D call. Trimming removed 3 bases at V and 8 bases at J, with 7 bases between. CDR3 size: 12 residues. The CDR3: CASSFMTGELFF. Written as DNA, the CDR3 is TGTGCCAGCAGTTTTATGACAGGGGAGCTGTTTTTT.

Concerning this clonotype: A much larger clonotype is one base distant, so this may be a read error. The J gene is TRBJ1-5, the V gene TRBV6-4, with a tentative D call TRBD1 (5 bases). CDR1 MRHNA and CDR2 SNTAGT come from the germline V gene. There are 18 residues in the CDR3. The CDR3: CASSEFGGWARSNQPLHF. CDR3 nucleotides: TGTGCCAGCAGTGAATTCGGGGGGTGGGCCCGCAGCAATCAGCCCCTGCATTTT.

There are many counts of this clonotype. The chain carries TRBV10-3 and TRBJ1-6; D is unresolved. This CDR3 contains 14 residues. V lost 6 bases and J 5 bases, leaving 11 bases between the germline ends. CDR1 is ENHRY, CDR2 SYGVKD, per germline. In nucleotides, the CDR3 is TGTGCCATCAGGTCACGGATGGATAATTCACCCCTCCACTTT. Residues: CAIRSRMDNSPLHF.

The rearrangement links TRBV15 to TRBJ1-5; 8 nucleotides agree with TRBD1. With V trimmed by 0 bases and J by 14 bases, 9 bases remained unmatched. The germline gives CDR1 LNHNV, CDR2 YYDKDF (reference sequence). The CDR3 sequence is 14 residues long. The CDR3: CATSRDGQGAHEHF. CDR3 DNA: TGTGCCACCAGCAGAGATGGGCAGGGGGCCCACGAGCATTTT. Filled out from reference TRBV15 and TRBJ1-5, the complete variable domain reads DAMVIQNPRYQVTQFGKPVTLSCSQTLNHNVMYWYQQKSSQAPKLLFHYYDKDFNNEADTPDNFQSRRPNTSFCFLDIRSPGLGDTAMYLCATSRDGQGAHEHFGDGTRLSIL.

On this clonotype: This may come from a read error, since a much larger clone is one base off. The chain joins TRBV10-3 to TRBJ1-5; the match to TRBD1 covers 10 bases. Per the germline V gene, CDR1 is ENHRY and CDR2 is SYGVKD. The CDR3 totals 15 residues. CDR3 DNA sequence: TGTACCAGCAGTCCAGGACAGGGGGTAGATCAGCCCCAGCATTTT. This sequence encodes CTSSPGQGVDQPQHF.

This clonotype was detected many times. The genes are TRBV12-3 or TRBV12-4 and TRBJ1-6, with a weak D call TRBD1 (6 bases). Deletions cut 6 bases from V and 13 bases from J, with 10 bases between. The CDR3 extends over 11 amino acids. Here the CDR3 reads CASSLGGPLHF. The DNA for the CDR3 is TGTGCCAGCAGCCTAGGGGGGCCCCTCCACTTT.

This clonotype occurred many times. DNA of the CDR3: TGTGCCAGCAGCTTGTTCTTAACCTCCTACGAGCAGTACTTC. It translates to CASSLFLTSYEQYF. This chain links TRBV5-8 with TRBJ2-7, with D hard to call. Germline V gives CDR1 SGHTS, CDR2 YDEGEE. The CDR3 covers 14 residues. The V end was cut by 1 base, the J end by 0 bases, with 8 bases between.

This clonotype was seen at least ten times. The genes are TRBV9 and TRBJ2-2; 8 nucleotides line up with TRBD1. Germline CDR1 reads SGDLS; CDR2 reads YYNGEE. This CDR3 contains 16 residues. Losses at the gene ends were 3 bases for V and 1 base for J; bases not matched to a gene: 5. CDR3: CASSGGQGRNTGELFF. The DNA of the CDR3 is TGTGCCAGCAGCGGAGGACAGGGTCGGAACACCGGGGAGCTGTTTTTT. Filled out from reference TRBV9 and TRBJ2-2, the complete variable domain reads DSGVTQTPKHLITATGQRVTLRCSPRSGDLSVYWYQQSLDQGLQFLIQYYNGEERAKGNILERFSAQQFPDLHSELNLSSLELGDSALYFCASSGGQGRNTGELFFGEGSRLTVL.

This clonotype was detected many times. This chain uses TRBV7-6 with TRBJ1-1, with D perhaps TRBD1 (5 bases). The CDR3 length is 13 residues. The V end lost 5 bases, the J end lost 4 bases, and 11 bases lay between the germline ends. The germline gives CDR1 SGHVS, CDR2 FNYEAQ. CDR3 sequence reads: CASSPAGTTEAFF. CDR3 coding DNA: TGTGCCAGCAGCCCAGCGGGGACCACTGAAGCTTTCTTT.

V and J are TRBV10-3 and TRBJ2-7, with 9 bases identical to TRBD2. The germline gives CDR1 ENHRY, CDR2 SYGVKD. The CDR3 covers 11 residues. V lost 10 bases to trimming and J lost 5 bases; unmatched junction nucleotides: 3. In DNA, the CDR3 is TGTGCCAGCGGGGGGGCGAACGAGCAGTACTTC. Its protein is CASGGANEQYF.

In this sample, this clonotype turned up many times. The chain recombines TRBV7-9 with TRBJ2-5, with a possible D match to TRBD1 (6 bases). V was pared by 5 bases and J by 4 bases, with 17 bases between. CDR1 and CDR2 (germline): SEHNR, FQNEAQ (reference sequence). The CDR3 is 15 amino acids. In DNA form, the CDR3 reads TGTGCCAGCAGCCTACAGGGTAGCTATCGAGAGACCCAGTACTTC. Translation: CASSLQGSYRETQYF.

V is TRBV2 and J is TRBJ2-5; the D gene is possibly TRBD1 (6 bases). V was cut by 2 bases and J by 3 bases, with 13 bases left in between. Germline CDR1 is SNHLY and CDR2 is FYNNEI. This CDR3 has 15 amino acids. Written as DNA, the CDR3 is TGTGCCAGCAGTGAAATGGGGGCAGGGGAAGAGACCCAGTACTTC. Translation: CASSEMGAGEETQYF.

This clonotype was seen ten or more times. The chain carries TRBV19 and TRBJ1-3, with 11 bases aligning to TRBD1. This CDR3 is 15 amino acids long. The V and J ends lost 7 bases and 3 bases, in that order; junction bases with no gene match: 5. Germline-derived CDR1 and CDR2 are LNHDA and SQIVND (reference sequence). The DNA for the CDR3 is TGTGCCAGTACCGGGACAGGGGGAAGTGGAAACACCATATATTTT. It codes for CASTGTGGSGNTIYF.

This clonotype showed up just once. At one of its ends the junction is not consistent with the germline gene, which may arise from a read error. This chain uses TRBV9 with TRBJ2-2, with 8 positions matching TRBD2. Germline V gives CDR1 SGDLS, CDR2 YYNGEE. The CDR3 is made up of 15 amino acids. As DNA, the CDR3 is TGTGCCAGCAGCGTATCTGCGGGAGGCACCGGGAAGCTGTTTTTT. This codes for CASSVSAGGTGKLFF.